The 12 T cell receptor beta chains presented below share a single source sample, sequenced in a study of T cell changes during pregnancy in multiple sclerosis. Method: immunoSEQ multiplex PCR; TCRdb's copy keeps in-frame clones and lacks some. In the table there are about 55,000 clones, 80% to 90% of which are singletons. The sequencing here drew on CD4+ T cells from peripheral blood mononuclear cells, taken in the first trimester of pregnancy. The receptors were gathered from a female donor with multiple sclerosis, enrolled in a pregnancy study.

The chain links TRBV19 to TRBJ1-1; 7 bases agree with TRBD1. Germline V gene sequence: CDR1 LNHDA, CDR2 SQIVND (reference sequence). The V gene end was trimmed by 7 bases and the J gene end by 6 bases; junction bases not matched to a gene: 14. This CDR3 contains 15 residues. The CDR3 bases are TGTGCCAGTACCCCCGCGCGGCAGGGGGTATCTGAAGCTTTCTTT. Its protein is CASTPARQGVSEAFF.

The gene calls are TRBV27 and TRBJ1-2; possible D gene TRBD1, 5 bases. Between the trimmed V and J ends, which lost 6 bases and 0 bases, there was a span of 17 bases. CDR3 length equals 16 residues. The germline V gene encodes CDR1 MNHEY and CDR2 SMNVEV (reference sequence). The CDR3 sequence is CASRTPTEHANYGYTF. In DNA, the CDR3 is TGTGCCAGCAGGACCCCGACAGAACATGCTAACTATGGCTACACCTTC.

The chain combines TRBV7-2 with TRBJ1-4; D remains unclear. The CDR3 has 14 residues. Looked up from germline, CDR1 is SGHTA and CDR2 is FQGNSA. Trimming cost V 3 bases and J 4 bases, with 9 bases left between them. CDR3 protein: CASSFVGFNEKLFF. Here the CDR3 DNA reads TGTGCCAGCAGCTTTGTCGGGTTTAATGAAAAACTGTTTTTT. Using reference TRBV7-2 and TRBJ1-4 for the parts outside the CDR3, the full variable domain is GAGVSQSPSNKVTEKGKDVELRCDPISGHTALYWYRQSLGQGLEFLIYFQGNSAPDKSGLPSDRFSAERTGGSVSTLTIQRTQQEDSAVYLCASSFVGFNEKLFFGSGTQLSVL.

The rearrangement joins TRBV30 to TRBJ1-3; no definite D call. The V end lost 3 bases, the J end lost 0 bases, and 6 bases lay between the germline ends. The CDR3 is 13 amino acids. Germline V gene sequence: CDR1 GTSNPN, CDR2 SVGIG (reference sequence). The CDR3 region has the DNA TGTGCCTGGAGGCATAGCTCTGGAAACACCATATATTTT. This encodes CAWRHSSGNTIYF.

This chain links TRBV5-1 with TRBJ2-7; TRBD2 agrees at 11 bases. Germline V gene sequence: CDR1 SGHRS, CDR2 YFSETQ. V shed 4 bases, J shed 7 bases, and the junction held 4 bases outside the gene matches. The CDR3 consists of 13 residues. The CDR3 sequence: CASSLGLAEEQYF. The CDR3 nucleotides are TGCGCCAGCAGCCTGGGACTAGCGGAGGAGCAGTACTTC. Full variable domain (remainder filled in from reference TRBV5-1 and TRBJ2-7): KAGVTQTPRYLIKTRGQQVTLSCSPISGHRSVSWYQQTPGQGLQFLFEYFSETQRNKGNFPGRFSGRQFSNSRSEMNVSTLELGDSALYLCASSLGLAEEQYFGPGTRLTVT.

This clone was detected only a few times. The chain links TRBV5-6 to TRBJ2-7; no firm D call. This CDR3 region has 14 residues. The V end lost 2 bases, the J end lost 2 bases, and 11 bases lay between the germline ends. Germline V gene data show CDR1 as SGHDT and CDR2 as YYEEEE. The CDR3 is CASSFSGLPYEQYF. The CDR3 region has the DNA TGTGCCAGCAGCTTCTCTGGGCTCCCCTACGAGCAGTACTTC.

This clone was picked up one time. V and J are TRBV5-4 and TRBJ2-5; D is perhaps TRBD2 (6 bases). Germline values: CDR1 SGHNT, CDR2 YYREEE (reference sequence). The CDR3 is 15 residues long. The germline V and J ends were trimmed by 4 bases and 4 bases, with 17 bases remaining between them. The chain's CDR3 is CASSADGGGGETQYF. In DNA form, the CDR3 reads TGTGCCAGCAGCGCCGACGGGGGTGGGGGAGAGACCCAGTACTTC.

The chain recombines TRBV4-2 with TRBJ2-2, with D unresolved. The length of the CDR3 is 13 residues. V lost 4 bases and J 3 bases, leaving 6 bases between the germline ends. The germline V gene encodes CDR1 LGHNA and CDR2 YNFKEQ. The CDR3 DNA reads TGTGCCAGCAGCCCAGGCGACACCGGGGAGCTGTTTTTT. Translating gives CASSPGDTGELFF.

The chain combines TRBV7-8 with TRBJ2-7; 8 bases fit TRBD1. This CDR3 region has 13 residues. Germline V gives CDR1 SGHVS, CDR2 FQNEAQ. J gave up 3 bases and V 5 bases, and 3 bases lay outside the gene matches. The DNA for the CDR3 is TGTGCCAGCAGCCGTGGACAGGGCTACGAGCAGTACTTC. Residues: CASSRGQGYEQYF.

The CDR3 spells CASSLGLAGQETQYF. As DNA, the CDR3 is TGTGCCAGTAGTTTGGGACTAGCGGGCCAAGAGACCCAGTACTTC. V gene TRBV19 combines with J gene TRBJ2-5, with 12 bases that match TRBD2. Germline lookup yields CDR1 LNHDA and CDR2 SQIVND (reference sequence). With V trimmed by 5 bases and J by 1 base, 2 bases remained unmatched. The CDR3 has 15 amino acids. The variable domain in full, completed from reference TRBV19 and TRBJ2-5, reads DGGITQSPKYLFRKEGQNVTLSCEQNLNHDAMYWYRQDPGQGLRLIYYSQIVNDFQKGDIAEGYSVSREKKESFPLTVTSAQKNPTAFYLCASSLGLAGQETQYFGPGTRLLVL.

This clone was observed a single time. The chain joins TRBV6-5 to TRBJ2-3; D unclear. Germline-derived CDR1 and CDR2 are MNHEY and SVGAGI. The CDR3 spans 13 residues. The V end was cut by 7 bases, the J end by 0 bases, with 8 bases between. CDR3 loop: CASKRGSTDTQYF. The CDR3 nucleotides read TGTGCCAGCAAGCGCGGTAGCACAGATACGCAGTATTTT.

The V and J genes are TRBV19 and TRBJ2-5; 7 nucleotides match TRBD1. Trimming removed 5 bases from V and 5 bases from J; junction bases left unmatched: 11. The CDR3 extends over 15 amino acids. Germline V gives CDR1 LNHDA, CDR2 SQIVND (reference sequence). This CDR3 is CASSVGQIFQETQYF. In DNA, the CDR3 is TGTGCCAGTAGTGTGGGACAGATCTTTCAGGAGACCCAGTACTTC. Drawing the rest from reference TRBV19 and TRBJ2-5, the complete variable domain is DGGITQSPKYLFRKEGQNVTLSCEQNLNHDAMYWYRQDPGQGLRLIYYSQIVNDFQKGDIAEGYSVSREKKESFPLTVTSAQKNPTAFYLCASSVGQIFQETQYFGPGTRLLVL.